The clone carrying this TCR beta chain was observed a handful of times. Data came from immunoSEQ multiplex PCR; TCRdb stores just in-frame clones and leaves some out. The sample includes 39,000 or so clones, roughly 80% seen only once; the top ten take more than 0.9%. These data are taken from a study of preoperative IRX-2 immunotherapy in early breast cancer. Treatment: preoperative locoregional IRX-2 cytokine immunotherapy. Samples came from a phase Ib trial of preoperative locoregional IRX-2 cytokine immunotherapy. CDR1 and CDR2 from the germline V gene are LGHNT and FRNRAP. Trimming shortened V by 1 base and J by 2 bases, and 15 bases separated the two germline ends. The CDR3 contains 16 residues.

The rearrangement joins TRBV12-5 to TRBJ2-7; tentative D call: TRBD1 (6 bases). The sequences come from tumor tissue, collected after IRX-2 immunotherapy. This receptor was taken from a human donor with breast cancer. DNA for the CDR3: TGTGCTAGTGGTTTGGCCGCCGGGACAAAGACCTACGAGCAGTACTTC. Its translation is CASGLAAGTKTYEQYF.